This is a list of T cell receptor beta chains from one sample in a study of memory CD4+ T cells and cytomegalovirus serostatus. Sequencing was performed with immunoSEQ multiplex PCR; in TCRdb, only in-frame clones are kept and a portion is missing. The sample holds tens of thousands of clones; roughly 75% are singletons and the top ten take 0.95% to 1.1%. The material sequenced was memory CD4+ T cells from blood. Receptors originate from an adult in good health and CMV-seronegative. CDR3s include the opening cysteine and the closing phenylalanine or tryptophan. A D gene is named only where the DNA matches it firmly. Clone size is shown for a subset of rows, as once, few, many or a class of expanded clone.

CDR3 DNA: TGTGCCAGCAGTTCTTTGGGACAGGCAAGAACCGGGGAGCTGTTTTTT; CDR3 protein: CASSSLGQARTGELFF; clone size: NA; V gene: TRBV6-5; J gene: TRBJ2-2; D gene: TRBD1
CDR3 DNA: TGTGCCAGCAGCTTAGCAGGGCAGGGGGCATCACCCCTCCACTTT; CDR3 protein: CASSLAGQGASPLHF; clone size: NA; V gene: TRBV7-9; J gene: TRBJ1-6; D gene: TRBD1
CDR3 DNA: TGCGCCAGCTCCCACAGGGGGCCGAATGAAAAACTGTTTTTT; CDR3 protein: CASSHRGPNEKLFF; clone size: NA; V gene: TRBV5-1; J gene: TRBJ1-4; D gene: TRBD1
CDR3 DNA: TGTGCCAGCAGTGAGGGGCTAGCGGGCGAGCAGTACTTC; CDR3 protein: CASSEGLAGEQYF; clone size: once; V gene: TRBV6-1; J gene: TRBJ2-7; D gene: TRBD2
CDR3 DNA: TGTGCCAGCAGTGACCCTCCCAATCAGCCCCAGCATTTT; CDR3 protein: CASSDPPNQPQHF; clone size: NA; V gene: TRBV6-6; J gene: TRBJ1-5; D gene: NA
CDR3 DNA: TGTGCCAGCAGCGCCCGGGTACTGAACACTGAAGCTTTCTTT; CDR3 protein: CASSARVLNTEAFF; clone size: NA; V gene: TRBV9; J gene: TRBJ1-1; D gene: NA
CDR3 DNA: TGTGCCAGCACCCCCAGGGGGACAGGGGAAAATTCACCCCTCCACTTT; CDR3 protein: CASTPRGTGENSPLHF; clone size: NA; V gene: TRBV6-6; J gene: TRBJ1-6; D gene: TRBD1
CDR3 DNA: TGTGCCAGCAGCTTTCCCAACTCCTACGAGCAGTACTTC; CDR3 protein: CASSFPNSYEQYF; clone size: NA; V gene: TRBV5-6; J gene: TRBJ2-7; D gene: NA
CDR3 DNA: TGTGCCAGTAGTATGCAGACAGGAGTGAATCAGCCCCAGCATTTT; CDR3 protein: CASSMQTGVNQPQHF; clone size: NA; V gene: TRBV19; J gene: TRBJ1-5; D gene: NA
CDR3 DNA: TGTGCCAGCAGTCCCGGGACAGGGGATCAGCCCCAGCATTTT; CDR3 protein: CASSPGTGDQPQHF; clone size: NA; V gene: TRBV28; J gene: TRBJ1-5; D gene: TRBD1
CDR3 DNA: TGCAGCGTCAGGGGTATGGTCAACACTGAAGCTTTCTTT; CDR3 protein: CSVRGMVNTEAFF; clone size: medium-sized; V gene: TRBV29-1; J gene: TRBJ1-1; D gene: NA
CDR3 DNA: TGTGCCAGCAGCCCCACAGGGCTCAGGCGGAATGAGCAGTTCTTC; CDR3 protein: CASSPTGLRRNEQFF; clone size: few; V gene: TRBV7-9; J gene: TRBJ2-1; D gene: NA
CDR3 DNA: TGTGCCAGCAGCCCCGAGGTCCCCATAAAATCTGGGGCCAACGTCCTGACTTTC; CDR3 protein: CASSPEVPIKSGANVLTF; clone size: NA; V gene: TRBV7-2; J gene: TRBJ2-6; D gene: NA
CDR3 DNA: TGCGCCAGCAGTGAGGGTAGCGGAACCTACGAGCAGTACTTC; CDR3 protein: CASSEGSGTYEQYF; clone size: few; V gene: TRBV10-1; J gene: TRBJ2-7; D gene: NA
CDR3 DNA: TGCGCCAGCAGCTTGGGGGGGGAGGGCGGACTGCCCCAGCATTTT; CDR3 protein: CASSLGGEGGLPQHF; clone size: NA; V gene: TRBV5-1; J gene: TRBJ1-5; D gene: NA
CDR3 DNA: TGTGCCAGCAGGTCCGGGACAGGGGGAAGTCAGCCCCAGCATTTT; CDR3 protein: CASRSGTGGSQPQHF; clone size: once; V gene: TRBV2; J gene: TRBJ1-5; D gene: TRBD1
CDR3 DNA: TGTGCCAGCAGTTCTCCCGGGACTAGCGGCCCTAGCACAGATACGCAGTATTTT; CDR3 protein: CASSSPGTSGPSTDTQYF; clone size: NA; V gene: TRBV28; J gene: TRBJ2-3; D gene: TRBD2
CDR3 DNA: TGTGCCAGCAGCTTTGGGACGGACAATTCACCCCTCCACTTT; CDR3 protein: CASSFGTDNSPLHF; clone size: NA; V gene: TRBV7-3; J gene: TRBJ1-6; D gene: NA
CDR3 DNA: TGTGCCAGCAAAGCCAGAGCTGGGGCCAACGTCCTGACTTTC; CDR3 protein: CASKARAGANVLTF; clone size: NA; V gene: TRBV5-6; J gene: TRBJ2-6; D gene: NA
CDR3 DNA: TGTGCCAGCTCTTCCAGCGCCGACACTGAAGCTTTCTTT; CDR3 protein: CASSSSADTEAFF; clone size: few; V gene: TRBV18; J gene: TRBJ1-1; D gene: NA
CDR3 DNA: TGTGCCAGCAGCGTAGGGCTCACAGGGGGCGCAGGGGCCAACGTCCTGACTTTC; CDR3 protein: CASSVGLTGGAGANVLTF; clone size: NA; V gene: TRBV9; J gene: TRBJ2-6; D gene: TRBD1
CDR3 DNA: TGTGCCAGCTCACCACCGAGCGGGGGTATTAATTCACCCCTCCACTTT; CDR3 protein: CASSPPSGGINSPLHF; clone size: few; V gene: TRBV18; J gene: TRBJ1-6; D gene: NA